A single T cell receptor beta chain is shown here with its context. Its antigen is not identified. The data originate from a study of CXCR3-negative and CXCR3-positive naive CD8 T cells. General study findings and limits: TRB CDR3 properties were used to infer TCR strength, and surface CD5 was comparable between naive subsets. PBMCs showed partially decreased CXCR3 expression after cryopreservation, and most assays used fresh PBMCs. Memory CD8+ T cell repertoires were far less diverse than both naive subsets. Hydrophobicity was higher for TRB CDR3s found in CXCR3-positive naive cells than in CXCR3-negative naive cells.

The CDR3 covers 14 residues. The germline V gene encodes CDR1 MDHEN and CDR2 SYDVKM. TRB cDNA libraries were made by UMI-labeled 5' RACE. TCRdb re-called the 5' RACE reads and gives one entry per CDR3 protein, without DNA. The sample features approximately 88,000 distinct CDR3 sequences, with approximately 1.5% in its top ten. This TCR derives from a human donor in good health. Some clones in this sample may be carry-over from other donors' samples. The sample was naive CXCR3- CD8+ T cells from blood. Subset noted: CD45RO-CCR7+CD27+CD95- naive CD8+ T cells lacking CXCR3 (TNR3-). The chain recombines TRBV28 with TRBJ1-2; TCRdb's assignment of TRBD1 cannot be checked, as there is no DNA. CDR3 in amino acids: CASSHAATGDGYTF.